This T cell receptor beta chain was sequenced during a study of T cells in localized non-small cell lung cancer. Germline lookup yields CDR1 MNHEY and CDR2 SMNVEV (reference sequence). The CDR3 length is 15 residues. V lost 0 bases to trimming and J lost 6 bases; unmatched junction nucleotides: 7. Using immunoSEQ multiplex PCR, the repertoire was profiled, and TCRdb retains in-frame clones only, with some absent. The data hold roughly 89,000 clones, with roughly 93% observed a single time. This clonotype originated in a woman aged 35 to 70 with stage II squamous cell lung carcinoma. Material: PBMCs, obtained before any cancer treatment. The chain recombines TRBV27 with TRBJ1-2; 7 positions match TRBD1. CDR3 bases: TGTGCCAGCAGTTTATCGTTGACAGGGCAGGATGGCTACACCTTC. Protein product: CASSLSLTGQDGYTF.